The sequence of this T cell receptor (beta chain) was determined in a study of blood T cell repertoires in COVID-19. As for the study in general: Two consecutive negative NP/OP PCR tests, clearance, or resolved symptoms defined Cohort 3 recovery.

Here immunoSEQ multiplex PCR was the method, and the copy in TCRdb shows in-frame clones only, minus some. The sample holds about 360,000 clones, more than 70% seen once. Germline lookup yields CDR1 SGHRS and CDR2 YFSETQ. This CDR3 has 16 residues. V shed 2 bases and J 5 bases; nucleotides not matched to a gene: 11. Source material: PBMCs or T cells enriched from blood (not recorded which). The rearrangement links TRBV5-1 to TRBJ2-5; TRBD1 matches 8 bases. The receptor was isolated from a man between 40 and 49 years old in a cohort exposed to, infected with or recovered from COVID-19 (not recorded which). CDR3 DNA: TGCGCCAGCAGCTTTTCAGGGGGCGTAATCGCCGAGACCCAGTACTTC. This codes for CASSFSGGVIAETQYF. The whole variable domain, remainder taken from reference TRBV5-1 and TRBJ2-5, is KAGVTQTPRYLIKTRGQQVTLSCSPISGHRSVSWYQQTPGQGLQFLFEYFSETQRNKGNFPGRFSGRQFSNSRSEMNVSTLELGDSALYLCASSFSGGVIAETQYFGPGTRLLVL.